The 31 T cell receptor beta chains reported below all come from one sample, sequenced in a study of cytomegalovirus exposure and HLA in healthy donors. Use of 60 Vbeta and 13 Jbeta primers characterized the PCR. Method: immunoSEQ multiplex PCR; TCRdb's copy keeps in-frame clones and lacks some. The sample includes over 100,000 clones, 80% to 85% of them seen just once. The sample was PBMCs. The receptors were gathered from a woman in her twenties or thirties in good health and CMV-seronegative.

V usage is TRBV19 and J usage is TRBJ2-7; TRBD2 aligns across 16 bases. Germline V gene data show CDR1 as LNHDA and CDR2 as SQIVND (reference sequence). CDR3 length equals 17 residues. Losses at the gene ends were 5 bases for V and 5 bases for J; bases not matched to a gene: 9. CDR3 DNA sequence: TGTGCCAGTAGTCCGGGGACTAGCGGGAGGGCCGGAGACGAGCAGTACTTC. Translating gives CASSPGTSGRAGDEQYF.

This sequence joins TRBV5-1 and TRBJ2-7; TRBD1 aligns across 10 bases. This CDR3 comprises 16 residues. Unmatched junction bases numbered 11, after V lost 2 bases and J lost 6 bases. Germline loops: CDR1 SGHRS, CDR2 YFSETQ. Here the CDR3 reads CASSFEPGQGRTEQYF. As DNA, the CDR3 is TGCGCCAGCAGCTTCGAACCGGGACAGGGGCGCACCGAGCAGTACTTC.

In its sample, this clone is medium-sized. This chain links TRBV7-9 with TRBJ1-2; 9 bases map to TRBD1. V lost 5 bases to trimming and J lost 2 bases; unmatched junction nucleotides: 6. The CDR3 is 15 amino acids. From germline, CDR1 is SEHNR and CDR2 FQNEAQ (reference sequence). The CDR3 coding sequence is TGTGCCAGCAGCCCGGGACAGGGTGGGAACTATGGCTACACCTTC. It specifies CASSPGQGGNYGYTF.

V gene TRBV5-5 combines with J gene TRBJ2-2, with D tentatively TRBD2 (6 bases). V was trimmed by 2 bases and J by 2 bases, leaving 10 bases between them. CDR1 is SGHKS, CDR2 YYEKEE, per germline (reference sequence). The CDR3 sequence is 15 residues long. The CDR3 here is CASSLEDYNTGELFF. The DNA for the CDR3 is TGTGCCAGCAGCTTAGAGGACTATAACACCGGGGAGCTGTTTTTT.

The V call is TRBV28, the J call TRBJ2-5; 8 nucleotides line up with TRBD1. V shed 6 bases and J 5 bases; nucleotides not matched to a gene: 5. Germline CDR1 reads MDHEN; CDR2 reads SYDVKM. This CDR3 has 13 amino acids. The CDR3 spells CASRPGGSETQYF. The DNA for the CDR3 is TGTGCCAGCAGGCCAGGGGGCTCGGAGACCCAGTACTTC.

The rearrangement links TRBV15 to TRBJ2-3, with 12 bases identical to TRBD2. Trimming cost V 5 bases and J 0 bases; bases outside gene matches: 15. The length of the CDR3 is 20 residues. Germline CDR1 is LNHNV and CDR2 is YYDKDF (reference sequence). CDR3 residues: CATSLPRGASGRASTDTQYF. The DNA for the CDR3 is TGTGCCACCAGCCTCCCACGGGGGGCTAGCGGGAGGGCCAGCACAGATACGCAGTATTTT.

This rearrangement joins TRBV7-9 to TRBJ2-7, with a weak D call TRBD2 (6 bases). This CDR3 comprises 13 residues. CDR1 and CDR2 from the germline V gene are SEHNR and FQNEAQ (reference sequence). The germline V and J ends were trimmed by 3 bases and 7 bases, with 13 bases remaining between them. The CDR3 sequence is CASSFGAGREQYF. The CDR3 DNA is TGTGCCAGCAGCTTTGGTGCCGGGAGAGAGCAGTACTTC.

The rearrangement links TRBV27 to TRBJ2-7; D is uncertain. CDR3 length: 14 residues. From germline, CDR1 is MNHEY and CDR2 SMNVEV (reference sequence). V lost 6 bases and J 6 bases, leaving 18 bases between the germline ends. As DNA, the CDR3 is TGTGCCAGCAGGGCGGAGACCTCTGGATCCGAGCAGTACTTC. This translates into CASRAETSGSEQYF.

Turning to this clone: At one boundary the junction diverges from the germline segment, which might be a read error. The chain is built from TRBV6-1 and TRBJ2-7, with TRBD2 identical over 14 bases. CDR1 and CDR2 (germline): MNHNS, SASEGT. The CDR3 covers 17 residues. In DNA form, the CDR3 reads TGTGCCAGCAGAGAAGGACTAGCGGGAGGACAATACTACGAGCAGTACTTC. It encodes CASREGLAGGQYYEQYF.

This clone was counted between two and nine times. The chain has TRBV6-1 and TRBJ1-5, with D perhaps TRBD1 (6 bases). Germline-derived CDR1 and CDR2 are MNHNS and SASEGT. The CDR3 has 13 amino acids. The V gene lost 6 bases and the J gene lost 3 bases, with 9 bases spanning the gap. CDR3 protein: CASRRDINQPQHF. The CDR3 DNA follows: TGTGCCAGCAGGAGGGACATCAATCAGCCCCAGCATTTT.

This chain uses TRBV7-3 with TRBJ1-5; D ambiguous. Germline CDR1 SGHTA, CDR2 FQGTGA. The CDR3 has 16 amino acids. V was clipped by 2 bases and J by 0 bases, with 11 bases between them. The chain's CDR3 is CASSLVSGYSNQPQHF. The CDR3 bases are TGTGCCAGCAGCTTAGTTTCCGGTTATAGCAATCAGCCCCAGCATTTT.

The chain couples TRBV11-2 to TRBJ2-7; perhaps TRBD1 as D (5 bases). CDR3 length: 14 amino acids. Germline values: CDR1 SGHAT, CDR2 FQNNGV. V was pared by 6 bases and J by 3 bases, with 15 bases between. CDR3 amino acids: CASSPGPIRYEQYF. The CDR3 DNA sequence: TGTGCCAGCAGTCCAGGGCCGATCCGCTACGAGCAGTACTTC. Combining the CDR3 with reference TRBV11-2 and TRBJ2-7 gives the whole variable domain EAGVAQSPRYKIIEKRQSVAFWCNPISGHATLYWYQQILGQGPKLLIQFQNNGVVDDSQLPKDRFSAERLKGVDSTLKIQPAKLEDSAVYLCASSPGPIRYEQYFGPGTRLTVT.

This clone was found a few times. J is TRBJ1-2 and V is TRBV6-1; TRBD1 matches 8 bases. The CDR3 consists of 13 residues. Germline V CDR1 and CDR2: MNHNS, SASEGT. V trimming: 6 bases; J trimming: 4 bases; junction bases outside the gene matches: 4. CDR3 DNA sequence: TGTGCCAGCAGGAGTGACAGGGGCTATGGCTACACCTTC. Translated: CASRSDRGYGYTF.

V is TRBV28 and J is TRBJ2-7, with D possibly being TRBD2 (5 bases). Trimming pared 8 bases from V and 2 bases from J, leaving 16 bases between. The CDR3 has 14 residues. Germline loops: CDR1 MDHEN, CDR2 SYDVKM. CDR3 protein: CASHAAAGAYEQYF. CDR3 nucleotides: TGTGCCAGCCACGCAGCGGCTGGGGCCTACGAGCAGTACTTC.

The chain recombines TRBV10-3 with TRBJ2-7; 7 nucleotides agree with TRBD2. V dropped 4 bases and J dropped 4; count of bases not matched to a gene: 7. Germline CDR1 reads ENHRY; CDR2 reads SYGVKD. The CDR3 is 14 residues long. CDR3 nucleotides: TGTGCCATCAGTGTCGCGGGAGACTTTTACGAGCAGTACTTC. Residues: CAISVAGDFYEQYF.

The chain recombines TRBV18 with TRBJ1-1; 7 positions match TRBD1. Per germline, CDR1 KGHSH and CDR2 LQKENI. This CDR3 has 14 amino acids. With V trimmed by 2 bases and J by 7 bases, 7 bases remained unmatched. As DNA, the CDR3 is TGTGCCAGCTCACCAATTGACAGGGCTGGTGAAGCTTTCTTT. Translating gives CASSPIDRAGEAFF.

In its sample, this clone was seen once. The CDR3, as DNA: TGTGCCAGCAGTGAAAGTAGCGGGAGAGACACAGATACGCAGTATTTT. It specifies CASSESSGRDTDTQYF. V is TRBV2 and J is TRBJ2-3; the match to TRBD2 covers 9 bases. This CDR3 comprises 16 residues. V gave up 2 bases and J gave up 2 bases; unmatched junction bases: 5. Germline loops: CDR1 SNHLY, CDR2 FYNNEI. Full variable domain (rest looked up from reference TRBV2 and TRBJ2-3): EPEVTQTPSHQVTQMGQEVILRCVPISNHLYFYWYRQILGQKVEFLVSFYNNEISEKSEIFDDQFSVERPDGSNFTLKIRSTKLEDSAMYFCASSESSGRDTDTQYFGPGTRLTVL.

For the CDR3, the DNA is TGTGCCAGCAGTGAAGAAGCGGGAAGGTACAATGAGCAGTTCTTC. It is translated as CASSEEAGRYNEQFF. The chain joins TRBV6-1 to TRBJ2-1, with TRBD2 identical over 7 bases. From germline, CDR1 is MNHNS and CDR2 SASEGT. The CDR3 has 15 amino acids. V lost 1 base to trimming and J lost 4 bases; unmatched junction nucleotides: 4.

The gene calls are TRBV28 and TRBJ2-2, with 14 bases identical to TRBD2. The CDR3 is 18 amino acids. Germline V CDR1 and CDR2: MDHEN, SYDVKM. The ends lost 5 bases at V and 7 bases at J; junction bases unmatched: 12. CDR3 in DNA: TGTGCCAGCAGTCTCCTGGGACTAGCGGGAGTGCTCGGCGGGGAGCTGTTTTTT. As protein: CASSLLGLAGVLGGELFF.

Details on this clone: Different DNA sequences within this sample yield the same CDR3. The V and J genes are TRBV29-1 and TRBJ2-3; D not resolved. The CDR3 runs to 11 residues. CDR1 and CDR2 (germline): SQVTM, ANQGSEA. V lost 3 bases, J lost 4 bases, and 5 bases lay in between. CDR3 nucleotides: TGCAGCGTTGATCGGGCAGATACGCAGTATTTT. Its protein is CSVDRADTQYF.

This clone has just one count. The junction departs from germline at one end; a sequencing error may be responsible. The chain's CDR3 is CATSGGTVRGSDF. CDR3 nucleotides: TGTGCCACCAGTGGGGGGACCGTGAGGGGTTCGGATTTT. The rearrangement uses TRBV15 and TRBJ1-3, with a weak D call TRBD1 (5 bases). Per the germline V gene, CDR1 is LNHNV and CDR2 is YYDKDF (reference sequence). This CDR3 is built from 13 residues.

The V and J genes are TRBV13 and TRBJ2-3; TRBD1 is a possible D gene (5 bases). The CDR3 has 18 amino acids. V lost 3 bases, J lost 3 bases, and 22 bases lay in between. CDR1 and CDR2 from the germline V gene are PRHDT and FYEKMQ (reference sequence). As DNA, the CDR3 is TGTGCCAGCAGCTTCGGTCTCAGAACCAGGGAAAGAACAGATACGCAGTATTTT. This codes for CASSFGLRTRERTDTQYF.

The chain links TRBV7-8 to TRBJ2-3, with TRBD2 matching over 9 bases. Trimming cost V 4 bases and J 4 bases; bases outside gene matches: 12. The CDR3 extends over 17 amino acids. Germline V lookup: CDR1 SGHVS, CDR2 FQNEAQ. CDR3 sequence (DNA): TGTGCCAGCAGCTCTAGAGGGGGCGGGAGGGGTCCAGATACGCAGTATTTT. Translated: CASSSRGGGRGPDTQYF.

This clone was seen more than once but under ten times. The chain recombines TRBV18 with TRBJ2-2, with 8 bases fitting TRBD1. The junction had 9 bases not matched to a gene; V was cut back by 6 bases and J by 6 bases. Germline values: CDR1 KGHSH, CDR2 LQKENI. The length of the CDR3 is 15 residues. The CDR3 region has the DNA TGTGCCAGCTCGTACAACGGACAGGGATCCGGGGAGCTGTTTTTT. It encodes CASSYNGQGSGELFF.

This chain joins TRBV10-3 and TRBJ2-2, with D perhaps matching TRBD1 (6 bases). CDR3 size: 14 residues. The V gene lost 6 bases and the J gene lost 7 bases, with 15 bases spanning the gap. The germline V gene encodes CDR1 ENHRY and CDR2 SYGVKD. CDR3 in amino acids: CAIRGAAEVGELFF. Written as DNA, the CDR3 is TGTGCCATCAGGGGGGCAGCAGAGGTCGGGGAGCTGTTTTTT.

V usage is TRBV11-2 and J usage is TRBJ2-7; D ambiguous. V gave up 5 bases and J gave up 2 bases, with 13 bases separating them. Per the germline V gene, CDR1 is SGHAT and CDR2 is FQNNGV. The CDR3 is 14 amino acids. The CDR3 loop reads CASSVAGSTYEQYF. CDR3 sequence (DNA): TGTGCCAGCAGCGTTGCCGGGTCCACCTACGAGCAGTACTTC.

For this clone: Other DNA sequences in this sample translate to the same CDR3. The chain is built from TRBV11-2 and TRBJ1-1, with 9 bases aligning to TRBD1. With 5 bases clipped from V and 2 bases from J, the junction kept 3 bases outside the gene matches. The CDR3 totals 14 residues. Germline V gene sequence: CDR1 SGHAT, CDR2 FQNNGV. The CDR3 DNA reads as TGTGCCAGCAGCCCGGGACAGGGAAACACTGAAGCTTTCTTT. It codes for CASSPGQGNTEAFF.

The chain links TRBV4-1 to TRBJ1-1, with D tentatively TRBD1 (5 bases). The CDR3 spans 15 residues. V lost 3 bases and J 10 bases, leaving 21 bases between the germline ends. CDR1 is MGHRA, CDR2 YSYEKL, per germline. CDR3 sequence: CASSHSGRAPLGAFF. CDR3 in DNA: TGCGCCAGCAGCCACTCAGGCAGGGCGCCGTTAGGAGCTTTCTTT.

The J gene is TRBJ2-7, the V gene TRBV4-1, with 7 nucleotides matching TRBD2. CDR3 size: 15 residues. Germline V gene data show CDR1 as MGHRA and CDR2 as YSYEKL. V gave up 4 bases and J gave up 6 bases; unmatched junction bases: 12. The CDR3 is CASSPFYGGSREQYF. The CDR3 DNA is TGCGCCAGCAGCCCTTTTTACGGCGGGAGTCGCGAGCAGTACTTC.

The V and J genes are TRBV5-5 and TRBJ1-2, with 7 bases matching TRBD1. The ends lost 6 bases at V and 6 bases at J; junction bases unmatched: 14. The CDR3 spans 15 residues. Germline V lookup: CDR1 SGHKS, CDR2 YYEKEE (reference sequence). The CDR3 nucleotides read TGTGCCAGCACCCCCTTATGGGACAGTTGGAATGGCTACACCTTC. Its protein product is CASTPLWDSWNGYTF.

The chain links TRBV19 to TRBJ1-1, with 9 bases that match TRBD1. Germline values: CDR1 LNHDA, CDR2 SQIVND (reference sequence). With 7 bases clipped from V and 6 bases from J, the junction kept 9 bases outside the gene matches. The CDR3 consists of 14 residues. The CDR3 loop is CASIPDRGVAEAFF. The CDR3 DNA is TGTGCCAGTATCCCGGACAGGGGCGTCGCTGAAGCTTTCTTT. The variable domain in full, completed from reference TRBV19 and TRBJ1-1, reads DGGITQSPKYLFRKEGQNVTLSCEQNLNHDAMYWYRQDPGQGLRLIYYSQIVNDFQKGDIAEGYSVSREKKESFPLTVTSAQKNPTAFYLCASIPDRGVAEAFFGQGTRLTVV.